Detailed here is one T cell receptor beta chain. TCRdb keeps only in-frame clones here, not all; method: immunoSEQ multiplex PCR. The sample has about 270,000 clones; roughly 91% are singletons. The sample belongs to a study of blood T cell repertoires in COVID-19. Background on the study: The study drew acute and convalescent COVID-19 samples from the United States, Italy and Spain. T cells, B-cell-depleted T cells, or PBMCs provided the cDNA or gDNA that served as material.

CDR3 length equals 14 residues. V was clipped by 5 bases and J by 3 bases; unmatched bases: 7. CDR1 LGHDT and CDR2 YNNKEL come from the germline V gene (reference sequence). Sequencing was carried out using PBMCs or T cells enriched from blood (not recorded which). J is TRBJ2-7 and V is TRBV3-1 (or the pseudogene TRBV3-2), with 7 positions matching TRBD1. The clonotype was recovered from an older woman in a cohort exposed to, infected with or recovered from COVID-19 (not recorded which). Here the CDR3 DNA reads TGTGCCAGCAGCGACCGGGACAGATTCTACGAGCAGTACTTC. Translating it yields CASSDRDRFYEQYF.